Each of the 21 T cell receptor beta chains below was sequenced from the same sample in a study of cytomegalovirus exposure and HLA in healthy donors. This PCR relied on a set of 60 Vbeta primers and 13 Jbeta primers. Profiling relied on immunoSEQ multiplex PCR, and the TCRdb table lists in-frame clones only, not all of them. There are 150,000 to 200,000 clones in the sample; approximately 75% occur only once, and around 1.9% lies in the top ten. Sequencing was performed on PBMCs. These receptors originate from a woman aged 18 to 35 in good health and CMV-seronegative.

The rearrangement uses TRBV9 and TRBJ1-5, with D unclear. This CDR3 comprises 14 residues. The germline V gene encodes CDR1 SGDLS and CDR2 YYNGEE. V was clipped by 3 bases and J by 2 bases, with 9 bases between them. CDR3 region: CASSAEGGNQPQHF. In nucleotides, the CDR3 is TGTGCCAGCAGCGCCGAGGGTGGCAATCAGCCCCAGCATTTT.

This chain joins TRBV5-1 and TRBJ1-1; the D gene is possibly TRBD1 (6 bases). Trimming took 4 bases from V and 5 from J, leaving 15 bases between them. The CDR3 extends over 14 amino acids. The V gene's germline CDR1 is SGHRS and CDR2 YFSETQ. The CDR3, as DNA: TGCGCCAGCAGCCAAGTGGGACAAGGGACTGAAGCTTTCTTT. Translating gives CASSQVGQGTEAFF.

V and J are TRBV6-1 and TRBJ2-7; D is undetermined. The CDR3 loop spans 14 amino acids. Per the germline V gene, CDR1 is MNHNS and CDR2 is SASEGT. Trimming cost V 0 bases and J 6 bases, with 12 bases left between them. This CDR3 is CASSEAIGGGEQYF. The CDR3 DNA sequence: TGTGCCAGCAGTGAAGCGATTGGTGGCGGCGAGCAGTACTTC.

This chain's CDR3 is CASSWGLAGGGTGELFF. For the CDR3, the DNA is TGTGCCAGCAGTTGGGGACTAGCGGGAGGTGGGACCGGGGAGCTGTTTTTT. J is TRBJ2-2 and V is TRBV28; 15 bases fit TRBD2. After removal of 4 bases from V and 5 bases from J, the junction contained 5 bases not matched to a gene. In germline, CDR1 is MDHEN, CDR2 SYDVKM. The CDR3 is made up of 17 amino acids. The full variable domain, with the rest looked up from reference TRBV28 and TRBJ2-2, is DVKVTQSSRYLVKRTGEKVFLECVQDMDHENMFWYRQDPGLGLRLIYFSYDVKMKEKGDIPEGYSVSREKKERFSLILESASTNQTSMYLCASSWGLAGGGTGELFFGEGSRLTVL.

The chain couples TRBV28 to TRBJ2-3, with 7 nucleotides matching TRBD2. The V gene's germline CDR1 is MDHEN and CDR2 SYDVKM. The CDR3 sequence is 18 residues long. The J segment lost 0 bases and the V segment lost 4 bases, leaving 13 bases of the junction unmatched. CDR3 residues: CASSSAALAISSTDTQYF. The DNA for the CDR3 is TGTGCCAGCAGTTCGGCCGCACTAGCGATTTCTAGCACAGATACGCAGTATTTT.

This chain uses TRBV4-1 with TRBJ2-7; D perhaps matches TRBD1 (6 bases). CDR1 is MGHRA and CDR2 is YSYEKL in the germline V gene. The CDR3 has 14 amino acids. The V and J ends lost 3 bases and 3 bases respectively, with 12 bases between them. CDR3 loop: CASSHPGQLYEQYF. Here the CDR3 DNA reads TGCGCCAGCAGCCACCCAGGACAGCTCTACGAGCAGTACTTC.

V and J are TRBV5-6 and TRBJ2-3; D is perhaps TRBD1 (7 bases). Trimming shortened V by 0 bases and J by 4 bases, and 12 bases separated the two germline ends. The CDR3 extends over 15 amino acids. CDR1 and CDR2 from the germline V gene are SGHDT and YYEEEE. DNA of the CDR3: TGTGCCAGCAGCTTGGTTCCCAGGGGGGCAGATACGCAGTATTTT. Amino acids: CASSLVPRGADTQYF. Together with reference TRBV5-6 and TRBJ2-3, the CDR3 gives the full variable domain: DAGVTQSPTHLIKTRGQQVTLRCSPKSGHDTVSWYQQALGQGPQFIFQYYEEEERQRGNFPDRFSGHQFPNYSSELNVNALLLGDSALYLCASSLVPRGADTQYFGPGTRLTVL.

The CDR3 coding sequence is TGTGCCAGCAGCACGGGACATAGCTCTGGGGCCAACGTCCTGACTTTC. It yields the protein CASSTGHSSGANVLTF. This chain links TRBV5-8 with TRBJ2-6; D may be TRBD1 (6 bases). The CDR3 is made up of 16 amino acids. Germline V gene lookup returns CDR1 SGHTS and CDR2 YDEGEE. V lost 4 bases and J lost 0, with 11 bases in between.

The rearrangement uses TRBV4-1 and TRBJ2-1, with TRBD2 identical over 8 bases. In germline, CDR1 is MGHRA, CDR2 YSYEKL. The V and J ends lost 3 bases and 10 bases, in that order; junction bases with no gene match: 8. The CDR3 has 14 amino acids. Written as DNA, the CDR3 is TGCGCCAGCAGCCAGGGCCCGGGGGGGAACGAGCAGTTCTTC. This gives the protein CASSQGPGGNEQFF.

The rearrangement uses TRBV7-3 and TRBJ2-1, with a possible D match to TRBD1 (7 bases). The CDR3 contains 15 residues. CDR1 is SGHTA, CDR2 FQGTGA, per germline. Trimming pared 6 bases from V and 3 bases from J, leaving 15 bases between. Here the CDR3 DNA reads TGTGCCAGCAGTAGGGGGCTGGGGGGCTACAATGAGCAGTTCTTC. Translation gives CASSRGLGGYNEQFF. The full variable domain, in which reference TRBV7-3 and TRBJ2-1 provide the parts outside the CDR3, is GAGVSQTPSNKVTEKGKYVELRCDPISGHTALYWYRQSLGQGPEFLIYFQGTGAADDSGLPNDRFFAVRPEGSVSTLKIQRTERGDSAVYLCASSRGLGGYNEQFFGPGTRLTVL.

This chain connects TRBV6-4 to TRBJ1-3, with D perhaps TRBD1 (5 bases). From germline, CDR1 is MRHNA and CDR2 SNTAGT. V shed 2 bases and J shed 3 bases, with 11 bases lying between them. The CDR3 contains 15 residues. The CDR3 region is CASSDGGLGGNTIYF. The CDR3 bases are TGTGCCAGCAGTGACGGGGGGTTGGGTGGAAACACCATATATTTT.

CDR3: CASSQAASGSGRNTGELFF. CDR3 DNA: TGCGCCAGCAGCCAAGCGGCTAGCGGGAGTGGTAGGAACACCGGGGAGCTGTTTTTT. This chain links TRBV4-1 with TRBJ2-2, with 10 bases that match TRBD2. CDR1 and CDR2 from the germline V gene are MGHRA and YSYEKL. V was clipped by 1 base and J by 1 base; unmatched bases: 9. The CDR3 covers 19 residues.

The CDR3 nucleotides are TGTGCCAGCAGCTCTAGCGGGCTCTCCTACAATGAGCAGTTCTTC. Its protein product is CASSSSGLSYNEQFF. The rearrangement uses TRBV7-2 and TRBJ2-1; 8 bases line up with TRBD2. Germline CDR1 is SGHTA and CDR2 is FQGNSA. The V and J ends lost 4 bases and 0 bases, in that order; junction bases with no gene match: 2. The CDR3 runs 15 residues.

This rearrangement joins TRBV4-1 to TRBJ2-7, with 13 bases matching TRBD2. CDR1 and CDR2 (germline): MGHRA, YSYEKL. V was clipped by 4 bases and J by 6 bases; unmatched bases: 15. The length of the CDR3 is 18 residues. The CDR3 sequence is CASSPTWKLAGGFAEQYF. The CDR3 DNA reads TGCGCCAGCAGCCCCACATGGAAACTAGCGGGAGGGTTCGCCGAGCAGTACTTC.

The chain is built from TRBV2 and TRBJ2-5; D call uncertain. The V end was cut by 7 bases, the J end by 4 bases, with 16 bases between. This CDR3 spans 14 amino acids. Germline V CDR1 and CDR2: SNHLY, FYNNEI. This CDR3 is CASNNPTPSETQYF. In DNA form, the CDR3 reads TGTGCCAGCAATAACCCAACACCGTCAGAGACCCAGTACTTC. Full variable domain (outside the CDR3, taken from reference TRBV2 and TRBJ2-5): EPEVTQTPSHQVTQMGQEVILRCVPISNHLYFYWYRQILGQKVEFLVSFYNNEISEKSEIFDDQFSVERPDGSNFTLKIRSTKLEDSAMYFCASNNPTPSETQYFGPGTRLLVL.

This clone has just a few counts. This chain joins TRBV6-5 and TRBJ2-7, with 7 bases aligning to TRBD2. Germline V gene sequence: CDR1 MNHEY, CDR2 SVGAGI. After removal of 4 bases from V and 6 bases from J, the junction contained 6 bases not matched to a gene. The CDR3 contains 13 residues. CDR3 amino acids: CASSLPPGGEQYF. As DNA, the CDR3 is TGTGCCAGCAGTTTACCCCCGGGGGGCGAGCAGTACTTC.

The chain is built from TRBV13 and TRBJ1-2, with 8 bases lining up with TRBD1. Germline V gives CDR1 PRHDT, CDR2 FYEKMQ (reference sequence). With 5 bases clipped from V and 1 base from J, the junction kept 15 bases outside the gene matches. The CDR3 totals 18 residues. The CDR3 nucleotides read TGTGCCAGCAGCGGAGAACGAGACCGGACAGGGTATAACTATGGCTACACCTTC. Translated, it gives CASSGERDRTGYNYGYTF.

This chain uses TRBV5-1 with TRBJ2-1, with D possibly TRBD2 on 6 matching bases. The CDR3 totals 15 residues. V lost 0 bases and J 5 bases, leaving 12 bases between the germline ends. Germline V gene data show CDR1 as SGHRS and CDR2 as YFSETQ. CDR3 coding DNA: TGCGCCAGCAGCTTGGCCCCCCGACTAGACAATGAGCAGTTCTTC. Translated, it gives CASSLAPRLDNEQFF.

The chain combines TRBV4-1 with TRBJ1-6; 8 bases line up with TRBD1. Germline CDR1 and CDR2: MGHRA and YSYEKL. The CDR3 covers 17 residues. V lost 1 base and J lost 4; bases outside the gene matches: 6. CDR3 sequence: CASSQVGTGRYNSPLHF. In nucleotides, the CDR3 is TGCGCCAGCAGCCAAGTCGGGACAGGACGTTATAATTCACCCCTCCACTTT.

This chain links TRBV5-1 with TRBJ1-5; TRBD1 agrees at 10 bases. Germline values: CDR1 SGHRS, CDR2 YFSETQ. Germline trimming cut 4 bases from V and 3 bases from J; bases unmatched to any gene: 13. CDR3 length: 18 amino acids. The CDR3 region is CASSLTPSTGGYNQPQHF. As DNA, the CDR3 is TGCGCCAGCAGCCTGACTCCTTCGACAGGGGGCTACAATCAGCCCCAGCATTTT.

The chain uses TRBV4-2 and TRBJ2-3; TRBD2 might be the D (5 bases). Germline V gene sequence: CDR1 LGHNA, CDR2 YNFKEQ. With 1 base removed from V and 3 bases from J, the gap between germline ends came to 11 bases. This CDR3 contains 15 residues. The CDR3 region has the DNA TGTGCCAGCAGCCAAGGGAATAGCGAGACAGATACGCAGTATTTT. This codes for CASSQGNSETDTQYF.